This T cell receptor (beta chain) was observed in a study of T cell repertoires in cytomegalovirus infection. A single record per CDR3 protein comes from TCRdb applying MiXCR to the reads. This sample carries approximately 73,000 distinct CDR3 sequences, around 42% of them seen once, and the ten largest clones take roughly 93%. The J segment lost 6 bases and the V segment lost 4 bases, leaving 12 bases of the junction unmatched. CDR1 is MNHEY, CDR2 SVGAGI, per germline. The CDR3 has 17 amino acids. Only a few counts were recorded for this clonotype. What it binds is unknown. This sequence was found in a human donor in good health (CMV status not recorded). Some clones in this sample may be carry-over from other donors' samples. The sequences come from CD8+ T cells from cultured PBMCs, collected from culture after CMV antigen stimulation. The J gene is TRBJ1-4, the V gene TRBV6-5, with 9 nucleotides matching TRBD1. CDR3 amino acids: CASSSSGTGREDEKLFF. The DNA of the CDR3 is TGTGCCAGCAGTTCCTCCGGGACAGGGAGGGAGGATGAAAAACTGTTTTTT.